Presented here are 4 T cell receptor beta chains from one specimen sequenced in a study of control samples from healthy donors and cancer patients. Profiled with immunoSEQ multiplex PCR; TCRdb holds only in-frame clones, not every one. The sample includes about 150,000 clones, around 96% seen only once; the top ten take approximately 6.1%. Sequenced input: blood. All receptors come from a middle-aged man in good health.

The CDR3 spells CASSELYTGELFF. The CDR3 DNA reads TGCGCCAGCAGTGAGCTTTACACCGGGGAGCTGTTTTTT. V is TRBV10-1 and J is TRBJ2-2; unclear D gene. Germline V gene sequence: CDR1 WNHNN, CDR2 SYGVQD (reference sequence). CDR3 length: 13 residues. The V and J ends lost 2 bases and 3 bases respectively, with 4 bases between them.

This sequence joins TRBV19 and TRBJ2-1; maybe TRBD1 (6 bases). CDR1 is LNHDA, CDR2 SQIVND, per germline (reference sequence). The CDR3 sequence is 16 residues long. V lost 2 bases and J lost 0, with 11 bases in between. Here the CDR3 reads CASSITRGASYNEQFF. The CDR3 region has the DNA TGTGCCAGTAGTATAACCAGGGGCGCCTCCTACAATGAGCAGTTCTTC. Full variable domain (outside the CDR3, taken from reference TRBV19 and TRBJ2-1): DGGITQSPKYLFRKEGQNVTLSCEQNLNHDAMYWYRQDPGQGLRLIYYSQIVNDFQKGDIAEGYSVSREKKESFPLTVTSAQKNPTAFYLCASSITRGASYNEQFFGPGTRLTVL.

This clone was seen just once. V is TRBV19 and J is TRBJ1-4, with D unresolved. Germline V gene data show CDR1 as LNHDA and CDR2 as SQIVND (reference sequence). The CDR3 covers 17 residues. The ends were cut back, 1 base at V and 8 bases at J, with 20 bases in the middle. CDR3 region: CASSIGAGWGGVEKLFF. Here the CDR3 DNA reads TGTGCCAGTAGTATAGGGGCTGGTTGGGGAGGCGTCGAAAAACTGTTTTTT.

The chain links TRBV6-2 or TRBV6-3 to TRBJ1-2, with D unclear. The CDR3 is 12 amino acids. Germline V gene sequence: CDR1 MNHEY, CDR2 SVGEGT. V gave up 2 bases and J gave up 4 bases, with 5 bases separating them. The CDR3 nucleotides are TGTGCCAGCAGTTACCTCCGCTATGGCTACACCTTC. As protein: CASSYLRYGYTF.